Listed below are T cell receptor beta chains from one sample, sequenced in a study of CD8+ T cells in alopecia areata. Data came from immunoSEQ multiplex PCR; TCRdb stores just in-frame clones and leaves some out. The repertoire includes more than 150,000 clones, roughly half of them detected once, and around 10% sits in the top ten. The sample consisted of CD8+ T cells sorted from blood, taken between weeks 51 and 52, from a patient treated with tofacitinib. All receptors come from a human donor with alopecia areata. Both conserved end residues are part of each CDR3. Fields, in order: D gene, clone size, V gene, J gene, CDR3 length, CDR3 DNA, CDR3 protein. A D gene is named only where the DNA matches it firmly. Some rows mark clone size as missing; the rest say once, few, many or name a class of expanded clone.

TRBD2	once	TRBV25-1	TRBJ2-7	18	TGTGCCAGCAGTGGGGAGGGAGCCTGGGGCAGAGACCCCTACGAGCAGTACTTC	CASSGEGAWGRDPYEQYF
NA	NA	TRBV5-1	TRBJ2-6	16	TGCGCCAGCACCCCGCTGGGAGGCTCTGGGGCCAACGTCCTGACTTTC	CASTPLGGSGANVLTF
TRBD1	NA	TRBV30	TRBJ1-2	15	TGTGCCTGGACAGGGACAGAGATATTCGACTATGGCTACACCTTC	CAWTGTEIFDYGYTF
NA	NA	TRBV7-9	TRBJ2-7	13	TGTGCCAGCAGCTTTCCGGACAACTACGAGCAGTACTTC	CASSFPDNYEQYF
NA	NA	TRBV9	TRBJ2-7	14	TGTGCCAGCACCACTGGCCTTTGGGACCACGAGCAGTACTTC	CASTTGLWDHEQYF
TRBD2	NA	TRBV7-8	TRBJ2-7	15	TGTGCCAGCAGCTCAAGACTAGCGGGGGACTACGAGCAGTACTTC	CASSSRLAGDYEQYF
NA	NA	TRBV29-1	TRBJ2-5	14	TGCAGCGTTGACTCCTGGGGGATCCAAGAGACCCAGTACTTC	CSVDSWGIQETQYF
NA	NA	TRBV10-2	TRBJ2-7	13	TGCGCCAGCAGTGATTTACAGGGATACGAGCAGTACTTC	CASSDLQGYEQYF
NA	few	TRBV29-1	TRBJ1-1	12	TGCAGCGTAATCCCCCGGGGGACTGAAGCTTTCTTT	CSVIPRGTEAFF
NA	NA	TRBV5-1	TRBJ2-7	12	TGCGCCAGCTCGAAGGACTTCTACGAGCAGTACTTC	CASSKDFYEQYF
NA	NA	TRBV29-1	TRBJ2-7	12	TGCAGCGTGACAGGCCCGGCCTACGAGCAGTACTTC	CSVTGPAYEQYF
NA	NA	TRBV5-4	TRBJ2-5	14	TGTGCCAGCAGCACCTATGACCGGGAAGGTACCCAGTACTTC	CASSTYDREGTQYF
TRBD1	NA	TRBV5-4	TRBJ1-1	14	TGTGCCAGCAGCTTGGAAAGGGGGCGAACTGAAGCTTTCTTT	CASSLERGRTEAFF
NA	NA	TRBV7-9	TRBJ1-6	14	TGTGCCAGCAGCTTAGAGACAGGCCCTTCACCCCTCCACTTT	CASSLETGPSPLHF
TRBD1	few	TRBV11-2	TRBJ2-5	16	TGTGCCAGCAGCCCCAGCCCGGGACAGGGGTGGGAGACCCAGTACTTC	CASSPSPGQGWETQYF
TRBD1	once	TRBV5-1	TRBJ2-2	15	TGCGCCAGCACTACAGGGGTCGTCGGCACCGGGGAGCTGTTTTTT	CASTTGVVGTGELFF
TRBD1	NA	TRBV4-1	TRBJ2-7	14	TGCGCCAGCAGCCACCGGGACAGATCCTACGAGCAGTACTTC	CASSHRDRSYEQYF
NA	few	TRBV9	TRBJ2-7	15	TGTGCCAGCAGCGTAGAGGGGGATCTGTCCTACGAGCAGTACTTC	CASSVEGDLSYEQYF
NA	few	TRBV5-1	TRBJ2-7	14	TGCGCCAGCAGCTCGGGACTCCTCCGGGACGAGCAGTACTTC	CASSSGLLRDEQYF
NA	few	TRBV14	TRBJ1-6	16	TGTGCCAGCAGCCAAGTTCCGGGGGACATTAATTCACCCCTCCACTTT	CASSQVPGDINSPLHF
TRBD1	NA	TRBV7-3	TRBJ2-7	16	TGTGCCAGCAGCTCGGGACAGGGGGCTTCCCAATACGAGCAGTACTTC	CASSSGQGASQYEQYF
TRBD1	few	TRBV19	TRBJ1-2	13	TGTGCCAGTAGACTGGGACAGGGTGGCGGCTACACCTTC	CASRLGQGGGYTF
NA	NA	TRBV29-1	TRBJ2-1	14	TGCAGCGTAGAGGGGCTTCGGAGGTTGGATGAGCAGTTCTTC	CSVEGLRRLDEQFF
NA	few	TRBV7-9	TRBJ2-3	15	TGTGCCAGCAGCTTAGTATCGGGGACAACAGATACGCAGTATTTT	CASSLVSGTTDTQYF
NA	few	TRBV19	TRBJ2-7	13	TGTGCCAGTAGTGACAGCCAACTCTACGAGCAGTACTTC	CASSDSQLYEQYF
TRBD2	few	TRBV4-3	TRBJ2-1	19	TGCGCCAGCAGCCAAACATTTCCCGGGACTAGCGGGGGGAATATCGGGCAGTTCTTC	CASSQTFPGTSGGNIGQFF
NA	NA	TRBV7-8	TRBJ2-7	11	TGTGCCAGCAGCTTAGAGTACGAGCAGTACTTC	CASSLEYEQYF
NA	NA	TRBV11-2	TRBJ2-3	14	TGTGCCAGCAGCTTTACAGGGACCACAGATACGCAGTATTTT	CASSFTGTTDTQYF
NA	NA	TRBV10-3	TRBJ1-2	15	TGTGCCATCAGTGAGCCTCCCCTCGGGCGGCGAGGCTACACCTTC	CAISEPPLGRRGYTF
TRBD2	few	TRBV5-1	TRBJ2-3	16	TGCGCCAGCAGCTTGGCCTTAGCGGGGGGAGTAGATACGCAGTATTTT	CASSLALAGGVDTQYF
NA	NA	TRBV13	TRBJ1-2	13	TGTGCCAGCAGCGTACAGGGTAGGTATGGCTACACCTTC	CASSVQGRYGYTF
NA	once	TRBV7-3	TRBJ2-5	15	TGTGCCAGCAGGTTCCTCGAACAGGGCCTGGAGACCCAGTACTTC	CASRFLEQGLETQYF
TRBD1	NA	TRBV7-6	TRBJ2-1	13	TGTGCCAGCAGCTTCCGACAGGGGGATGAGCAGTTCTTC	CASSFRQGDEQFF
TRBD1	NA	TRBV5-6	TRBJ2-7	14	TGTGCCAGCAGTCCGGGACAGGGATTCTACGAGCAGTACTTC	CASSPGQGFYEQYF